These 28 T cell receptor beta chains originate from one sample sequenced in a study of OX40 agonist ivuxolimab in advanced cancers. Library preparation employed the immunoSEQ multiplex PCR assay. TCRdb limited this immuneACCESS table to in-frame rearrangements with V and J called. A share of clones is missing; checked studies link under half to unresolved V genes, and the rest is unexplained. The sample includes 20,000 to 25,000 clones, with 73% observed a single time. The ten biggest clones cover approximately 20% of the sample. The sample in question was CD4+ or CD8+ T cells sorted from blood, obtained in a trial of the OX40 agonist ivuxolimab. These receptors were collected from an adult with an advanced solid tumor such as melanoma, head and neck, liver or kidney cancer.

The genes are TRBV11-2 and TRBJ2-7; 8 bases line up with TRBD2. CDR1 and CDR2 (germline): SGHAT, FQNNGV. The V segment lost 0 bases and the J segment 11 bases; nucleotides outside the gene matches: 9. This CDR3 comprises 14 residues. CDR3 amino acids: CASSLETSAGMEYF. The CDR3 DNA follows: TGTGCCAGCAGCTTAGAGACTAGCGCGGGGATGGAGTACTTC.

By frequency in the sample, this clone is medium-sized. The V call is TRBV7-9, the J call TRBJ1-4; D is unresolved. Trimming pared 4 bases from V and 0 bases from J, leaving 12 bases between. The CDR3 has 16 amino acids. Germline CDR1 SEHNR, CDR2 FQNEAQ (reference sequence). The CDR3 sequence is CASSSAWPATNEKLFF. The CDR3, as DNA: TGTGCCAGCAGCTCGGCGTGGCCGGCAACTAATGAAAAACTGTTTTTT.

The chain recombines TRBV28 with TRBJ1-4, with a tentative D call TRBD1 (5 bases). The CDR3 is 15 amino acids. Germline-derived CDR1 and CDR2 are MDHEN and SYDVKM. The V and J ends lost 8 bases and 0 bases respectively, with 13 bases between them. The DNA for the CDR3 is TGTGCCAGCTTGCTGGCGGGACCAACTAATGAAAAACTGTTTTTT. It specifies CASLLAGPTNEKLFF.

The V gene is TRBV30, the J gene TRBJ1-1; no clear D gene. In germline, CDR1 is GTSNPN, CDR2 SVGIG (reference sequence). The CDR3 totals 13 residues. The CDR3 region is CAESGTMNTEAFF. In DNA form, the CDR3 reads TGTGCGGAGAGCGGTACAATGAACACTGAAGCTTTCTTT. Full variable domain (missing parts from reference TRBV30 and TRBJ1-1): SQTIHQWPATLVQPVGSPLSLECTVEGTSNPNLYWYRQAAGRGLQLLFYSVGIGQISSEVPQNLSASRPQDRQFILSSKKLLLSDSGFYLCAESGTMNTEAFFGQGTRLTVV.

DNA of the CDR3: TGTGCCAGCAGTTTAGAAGGGGGCAACGAGCAGTACTTC. The encoded protein is CASSLEGGNEQYF. The chain couples TRBV28 to TRBJ2-7, with 7 nucleotides matching TRBD1. The CDR3 contains 13 residues. The germline CDR1 and CDR2 sequences are MDHEN and SYDVKM. After removal of 2 bases from V and 5 bases from J, the junction contained 3 bases not matched to a gene.

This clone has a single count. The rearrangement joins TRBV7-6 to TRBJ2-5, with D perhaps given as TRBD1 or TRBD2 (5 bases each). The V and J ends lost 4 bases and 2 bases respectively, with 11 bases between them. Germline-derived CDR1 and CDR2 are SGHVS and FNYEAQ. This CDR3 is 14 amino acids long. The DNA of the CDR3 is TGTGCCAGCAGCTCCGGGACCGAACAAGAGACCCAGTACTTC. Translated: CASSSGTEQETQYF.

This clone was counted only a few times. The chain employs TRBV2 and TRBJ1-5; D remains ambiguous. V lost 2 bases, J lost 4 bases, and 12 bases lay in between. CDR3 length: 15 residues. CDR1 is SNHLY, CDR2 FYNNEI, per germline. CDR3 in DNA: TGTGCCAGCAGTGAATTCCTGATTACGAATCAGCCCCAGCATTTT. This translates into CASSEFLITNQPQHF.

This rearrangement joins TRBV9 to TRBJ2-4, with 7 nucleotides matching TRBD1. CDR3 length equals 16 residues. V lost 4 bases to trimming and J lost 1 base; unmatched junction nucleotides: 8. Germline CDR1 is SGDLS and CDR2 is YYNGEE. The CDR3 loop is CASSPFLQGAKNIQYF. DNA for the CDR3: TGTGCCAGCAGCCCGTTCCTACAGGGGGCCAAAAACATTCAGTACTTC.

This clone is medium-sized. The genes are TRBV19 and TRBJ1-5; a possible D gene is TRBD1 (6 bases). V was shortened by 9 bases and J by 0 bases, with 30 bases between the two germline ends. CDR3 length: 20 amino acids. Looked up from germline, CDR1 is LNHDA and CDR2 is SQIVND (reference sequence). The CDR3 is CARGVPDRSSLTCSNQPQHF. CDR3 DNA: TGTGCCAGGGGAGTGCCGGACAGATCTTCGTTAACCTGTAGCAATCAGCCCCAGCATTTT. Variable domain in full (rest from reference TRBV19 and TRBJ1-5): DGGITQSPKYLFRKEGQNVTLSCEQNLNHDAMYWYRQDPGQGLRLIYYSQIVNDFQKGDIAEGYSVSREKKESFPLTVTSAQKNPTAFYLCARGVPDRSSLTCSNQPQHFGDGTRLSIL.

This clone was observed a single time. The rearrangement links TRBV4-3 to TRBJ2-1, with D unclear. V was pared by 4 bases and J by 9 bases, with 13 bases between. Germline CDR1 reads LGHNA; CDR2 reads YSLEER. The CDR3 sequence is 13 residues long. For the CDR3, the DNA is TGCGCCAGCAGCCTCATAGGCCAGATTGAGCAGTTCTTC. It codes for CASSLIGQIEQFF.

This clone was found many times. CDR3 coding DNA: TGTGCCTGGAGCGCTATGATACTGAACACTGAAGCTTTCTTT. This gives the protein CAWSAMILNTEAFF. The rearrangement uses TRBV30 and TRBJ1-1; D is ambiguous. Per the germline V gene, CDR1 is GTSNPN and CDR2 is SVGIG (reference sequence). V was pared by 3 bases and J by 0 bases, with 11 bases between. CDR3 length equals 14 residues.

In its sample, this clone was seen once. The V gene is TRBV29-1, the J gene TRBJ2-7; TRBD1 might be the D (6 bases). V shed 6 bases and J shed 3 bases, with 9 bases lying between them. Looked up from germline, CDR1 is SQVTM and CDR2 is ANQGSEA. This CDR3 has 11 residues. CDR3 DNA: TGCAGCGTGCAGGGGATCTACGAGCAGTACTTC. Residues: CSVQGIYEQYF.

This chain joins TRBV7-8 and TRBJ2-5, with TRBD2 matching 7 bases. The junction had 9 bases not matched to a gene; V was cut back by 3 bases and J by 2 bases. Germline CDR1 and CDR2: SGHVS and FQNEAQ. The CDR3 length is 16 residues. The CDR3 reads CASSFGVGGIQETQYF. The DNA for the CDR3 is TGTGCCAGCAGCTTCGGGGTGGGGGGGATACAAGAGACCCAGTACTTC.

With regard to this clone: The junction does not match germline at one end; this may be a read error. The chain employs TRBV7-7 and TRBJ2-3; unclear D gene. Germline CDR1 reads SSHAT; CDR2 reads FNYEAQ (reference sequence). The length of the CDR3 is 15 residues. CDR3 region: CASSPGLPHTDTQYF. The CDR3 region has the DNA TGTGCTAGCAGCCCCGGGCTTCCCCACACAGATACGCAGTATTTT.

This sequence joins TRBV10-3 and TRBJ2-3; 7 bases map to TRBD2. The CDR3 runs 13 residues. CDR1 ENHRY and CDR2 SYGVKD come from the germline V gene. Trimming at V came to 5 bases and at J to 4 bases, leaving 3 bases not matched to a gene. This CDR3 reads CAISYGGSDTQYF. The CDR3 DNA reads TGTGCCATCAGTTACGGGGGGTCAGATACGCAGTATTTT.

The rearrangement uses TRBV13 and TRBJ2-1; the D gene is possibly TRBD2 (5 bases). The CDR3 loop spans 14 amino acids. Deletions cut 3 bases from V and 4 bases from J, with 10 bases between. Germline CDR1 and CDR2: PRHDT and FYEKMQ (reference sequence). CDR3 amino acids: CASSFGREYNEQFF. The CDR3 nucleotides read TGTGCCAGCAGCTTTGGTAGGGAGTACAATGAGCAGTTCTTC.

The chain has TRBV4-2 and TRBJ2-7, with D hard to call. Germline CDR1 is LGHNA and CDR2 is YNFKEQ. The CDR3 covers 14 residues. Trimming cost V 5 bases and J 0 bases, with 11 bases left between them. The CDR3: CASSFDETSYEQYF. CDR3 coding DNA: TGTGCCAGCAGCTTCGACGAAACCTCCTACGAGCAGTACTTC.

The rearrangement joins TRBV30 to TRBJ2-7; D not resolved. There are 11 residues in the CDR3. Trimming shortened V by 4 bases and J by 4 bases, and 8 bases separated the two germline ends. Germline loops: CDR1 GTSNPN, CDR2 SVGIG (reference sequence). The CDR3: CAWNLGYEQYF. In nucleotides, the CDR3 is TGTGCCTGGAATTTGGGGTACGAGCAGTACTTC.

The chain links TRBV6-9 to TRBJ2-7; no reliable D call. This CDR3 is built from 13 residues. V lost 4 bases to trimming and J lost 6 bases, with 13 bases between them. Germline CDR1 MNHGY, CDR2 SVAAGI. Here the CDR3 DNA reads TGTGCCAGCAGTTGGGTGAACTTACGCGAGCAGTACTTC. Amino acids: CASSWVNLREQYF.

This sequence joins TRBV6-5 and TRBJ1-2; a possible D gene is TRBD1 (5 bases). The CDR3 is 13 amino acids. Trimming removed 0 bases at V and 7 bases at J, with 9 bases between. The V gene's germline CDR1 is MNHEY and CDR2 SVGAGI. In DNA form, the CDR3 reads TGTGCCAGCAGTTACTCAGGGGTCGGTGGCTACACCTTC. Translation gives CASSYSGVGGYTF.

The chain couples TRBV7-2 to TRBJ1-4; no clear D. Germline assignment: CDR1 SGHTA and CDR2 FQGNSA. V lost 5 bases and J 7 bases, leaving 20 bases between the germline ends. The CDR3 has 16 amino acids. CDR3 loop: CASSERSSGLSEKLFF. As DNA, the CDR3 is TGTGCCAGCAGCGAAAGATCATCGGGGTTAAGTGAAAAACTGTTTTTT.

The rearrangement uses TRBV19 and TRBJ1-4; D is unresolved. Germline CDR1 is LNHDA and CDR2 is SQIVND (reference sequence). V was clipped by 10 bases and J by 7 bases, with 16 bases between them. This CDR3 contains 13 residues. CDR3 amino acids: CATSLTRGEKLFF. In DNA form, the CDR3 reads TGTGCCACCTCCCTGACGCGGGGTGAAAAACTGTTTTTT.

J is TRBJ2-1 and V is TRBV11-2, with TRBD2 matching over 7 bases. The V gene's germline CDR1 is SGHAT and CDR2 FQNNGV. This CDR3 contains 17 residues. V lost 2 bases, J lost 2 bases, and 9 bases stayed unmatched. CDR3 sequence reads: CASSLSTSGDPYNEQFF. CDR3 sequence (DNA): TGTGCCAGCAGCTTATCAACGAGCGGGGACCCCTACAATGAGCAGTTCTTC. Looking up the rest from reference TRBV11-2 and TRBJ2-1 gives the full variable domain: EAGVAQSPRYKIIEKRQSVAFWCNPISGHATLYWYQQILGQGPKLLIQFQNNGVVDDSQLPKDRFSAERLKGVDSTLKIQPAKLEDSAVYLCASSLSTSGDPYNEQFFGPGTRLTVL.

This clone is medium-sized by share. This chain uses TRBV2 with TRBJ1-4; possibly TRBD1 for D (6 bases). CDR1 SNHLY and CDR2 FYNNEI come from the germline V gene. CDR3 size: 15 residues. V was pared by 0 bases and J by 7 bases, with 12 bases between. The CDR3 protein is CASSEALRGGEKLFF. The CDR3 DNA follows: TGTGCCAGCAGTGAAGCGCTGAGAGGGGGTGAAAAACTGTTTTTT.

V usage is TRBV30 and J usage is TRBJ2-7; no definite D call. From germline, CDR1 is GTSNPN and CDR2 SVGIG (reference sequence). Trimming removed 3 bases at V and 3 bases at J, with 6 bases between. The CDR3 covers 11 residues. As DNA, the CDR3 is TGTGCCTGGAGCATCTTCTACGAGCAGTACTTC. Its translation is CAWSIFYEQYF. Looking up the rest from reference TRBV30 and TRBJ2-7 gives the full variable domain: SQTIHQWPATLVQPVGSPLSLECTVEGTSNPNLYWYRQAAGRGLQLLFYSVGIGQISSEVPQNLSASRPQDRQFILSSKKLLLSDSGFYLCAWSIFYEQYFGPGTRLTVT.

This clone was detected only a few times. Here the CDR3 reads CASSPYRIGFEAFF. CDR3 bases: TGTGCCAGCAGCCCCTACCGGATCGGTTTTGAAGCTTTCTTT. The chain links TRBV14 to TRBJ1-1; unclear D gene. The germline V gene has CDR1 SGHDN and CDR2 FVKESK. The CDR3 runs to 14 residues. Trimming removed 4 bases from V and 7 bases from J, with 16 bases in between.

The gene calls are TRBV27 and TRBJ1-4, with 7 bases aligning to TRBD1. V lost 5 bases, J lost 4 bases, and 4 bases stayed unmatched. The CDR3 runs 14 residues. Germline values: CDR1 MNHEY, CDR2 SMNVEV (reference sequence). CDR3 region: CASSPGQRNEKLFF. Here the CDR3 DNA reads TGTGCCAGCAGTCCGGGACAGCGTAATGAAAAACTGTTTTTT. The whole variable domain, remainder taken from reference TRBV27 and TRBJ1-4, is EAQVTQNPRYLITVTGKKLTVTCSQNMNHEYMSWYRQDPGLGLRQIYYSMNVEVTDKGDVPEGYKVSRKEKRNFPLILESPSPNQTSLYFCASSPGQRNEKLFFGSGTQLSVL.

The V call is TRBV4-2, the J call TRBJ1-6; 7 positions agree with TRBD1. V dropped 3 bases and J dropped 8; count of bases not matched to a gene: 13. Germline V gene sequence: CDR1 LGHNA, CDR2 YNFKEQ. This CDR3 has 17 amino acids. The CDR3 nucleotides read TGTGCCAGCAGCCAGACGACCCCGCGACAGGGCGATTCACCCCTCCACTTT. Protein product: CASSQTTPRQGDSPLHF.